What follows is one TCR beta chain and its context. These data are taken from a study of OX40 agonist ivuxolimab in advanced cancers. Profiling relied on immunoSEQ multiplex PCR, and the TCRdb table lists in-frame clones only, not all of them. The repertoire includes approximately 70,000 clones, approximately 90% of them detected once, and 0.25% to 0.3% sits in the top ten. The V and J ends lost 0 bases and 5 bases, in that order; junction bases with no gene match: 7. This CDR3 has 16 residues. Germline CDR1 and CDR2: MGHRA and YSYEKL. The sample was CD4+ or CD8+ T cells sorted from blood, taken in a trial of the OX40 agonist ivuxolimab. This TCR came from an adult with an advanced solid tumor such as melanoma, head and neck, liver or kidney cancer. The genes are TRBV4-1 and TRBJ1-2, with 9 bases fitting TRBD1. Here the CDR3 DNA reads TGCGCCAGCAGCCAAGAACTTGGGACAGGGCCGTATGGCTACACCTTC. This sequence encodes CASSQELGTGPYGYTF.